A selection of T cell receptor beta chains follows, all from one sample in a study of CD8+CD57+ T cells in acquired aplastic anemia. TCRdb redid the calling of the reads with MiXCR, one entry per CDR3 protein. The table includes approximately 130,000 distinct CDR3 sequences, approximately 50% detected once. The sequencing input was sorted CD4+, CD8+, or CD8+CD57+ T cells (not recorded which) from PBMCs. Source of these receptors: a human donor with aplastic anemia. Each CDR3 is given with its conserved first and last residue. D genes are given only for firm matches. A row's size may be missing; if present it is once, few, many or a size class.

V gene	D gene	clone size	J gene	CDR3 protein	CDR3 DNA
TRBV7-6	TRBD1	-	TRBJ2-1	CASSPRTGQYNEQFF	TGTGCCAGCAGCCCAAGGACAGGCCAGTACAATGAGCAGTTCTTC
TRBV24-1	-	-	TRBJ2-3	CATSGLGGGSDTQYF	TGTGCCACCAGTGGCTTGGGGGGGGGCTCAGATACGCAGTATTTT
TRBV7-8	-	medium-sized	TRBJ2-7	CASSLGPSGPISYEQYF	TGTGCCAGCAGCTTGGGGCCCTCAGGACCGATCTCCTACGAGCAGTACTTC
TRBV9	-	-	TRBJ1-6	CADSEINSPLHF	TGTGCCGACAGCGAGATTAATTCACCCCTCCACTTT
TRBV27	TRBD1	many	TRBJ1-1	CASSPGQLNTEAFF	TGTGCCAGCAGTCCGGGACAGTTGAACACTGAAGCTTTCTTT
TRBV7-8	-	-	TRBJ2-1	CASSQPGTFYNEQFF	TGTGCCAGCAGCCAACCCGGGACTTTCTACAATGAGCAGTTCTTC
TRBV9	TRBD1	many	TRBJ2-2	CASSLNLDRATGELFF	TGTGCCAGCAGCCTTAACCTGGACAGGGCCACCGGGGAGCTGTTTTTT
TRBV20-1	-	many	TRBJ1-2	CSAREDGILYGYTF	TGCAGTGCTAGAGAGGACGGGATCCTCTATGGCTACACCTTC
TRBV24-1	-	many	TRBJ1-1	CATSDPGTEAFF	TGTGCCACCAGTGATCCAGGGACTGAAGCTTTCTTT
TRBV14	-	-	TRBJ2-1	CASSRRGLGNEQFF	TGTGCCAGCAGCCGACGAGGGTTGGGCAATGAGCAGTTCTTC
TRBV15	TRBD1	-	TRBJ1-3	CATTDRVSGNTIYF	TGTGCCACCACCGACAGGGTTTCTGGAAACACCATATATTTT
TRBV5-6	-	many	TRBJ2-1	CASSLAGEQFF	TGTGCCAGCAGCTTGGCGGGCGAGCAGTTCTTC
TRBV29-1	TRBD2	-	TRBJ2-3	CSVAGTSGGAYYF	TGCAGCGTAGCCGGGACTAGCGGGGGGGCCTATTATTTT
TRBV11-2	-	few	TRBJ1-2	CASSSSNYGYTF	TGTGCCAGCAGCTCATCGAACTATGGCTACACCTTC
TRBV9	-	-	TRBJ2-7	CASSVDILREQYF	TGTGCCAGCAGCGTCGACATTCTGAGGGAGCAGTACTTC
TRBV5-1	-	-	TRBJ2-7	CASSLGPRHEQYF	TGCGCCAGCAGCTTGGGACCAAGGCACGAGCAGTACTTC
TRBV7-2	-	-	TRBJ1-1	CASSFFGWRDTEAFF	TGTGCCAGCAGCTTCTTTGGGTGGAGGGACACTGAAGCTTTCTTT
TRBV20-1	TRBD1	-	TRBJ1-4	CSAKTGGSEKLFF	TGCAGTGCTAAGACAGGGGGTAGCGAAAAACTGTTTTTT
TRBV21-1	-	few	TRBJ2-3	CASSTPVETRGGEEADTQYF	TGTGCCAGCAGCACCCCCGTCGAAACTCGGGGGGGAGAGGAGGCAGATACGCAGTATTTT
TRBV24-1	-	once	TRBJ1-3	CATSEGVTGNTIYF	TGTGCCACCAGTGAGGGTGTAACTGGAAACACCATATATTTT
TRBV7-9	-	once	TRBJ2-7	CASRTRIFSYEQYF	TGTGCCAGCAGGACTAGAATATTCTCCTACGAGCAGTACTTC
TRBV7-9	TRBD1	-	TRBJ2-7	CASSGDRGYEQYF	TGTGCCAGCAGCGGGGACAGGGGATACGAGCAGTACTTC
TRBV19	TRBD2	-	TRBJ2-5	CASSKGASGGAYQETQYF	TGTGCCAGTAGTAAAGGGGCTAGCGGGGGGGCTTACCAAGAGACCCAGTACTTC
TRBV2	TRBD1	-	TRBJ2-7	CASSKDRGRSYEQYF	TGTGCCAGCAGCAAAGACAGGGGACGGTCCTACGAGCAGTACTTC
TRBV5-1	-	few	TRBJ1-1	CASSLGQKNTEAFF	TGCGCCAGCAGCCTAGGACAGAAAAACACTGAAGCTTTCTTT
TRBV7-6	-	-	TRBJ2-5	CASSLTVGETQYF	TGTGCCAGCAGCCTAACAGTGGGGGAGACCCAGTACTTC
TRBV12-3/TRBV12-4	-	-	TRBJ1-5	CASSPQVPNQPQHF	TGTGCCAGCAGCCCCCAGGTCCCCAATCAGCCCCAGCATTTT
TRBV6-5	TRBD2	-	TRBJ2-7	CATTLAGVHEQYF	TGTGCCACCACCCTAGCGGGAGTCCACGAGCAGTACTTC
TRBV10-3	-	-	TRBJ1-4	CAISDGGGRDEKLFF	TGTGCCATCAGTGATGGCGGGGGGAGAGATGAAAAACTGTTTTTT
TRBV10-3	-	-	TRBJ2-7	CAMGRQSSYEQYF	TGTGCCATGGGCAGACAGAGCTCCTACGAGCAGTACTTC
TRBV25-1	-	-	TRBJ1-4	CASSEMGRGATNEKLFF	TGTGCCAGCAGTGAAATGGGCAGGGGAGCAACTAATGAAAAACTGTTTTTT
TRBV9	TRBD1	-	TRBJ1-1	CASSAQGFEAFF	TGTGCCAGCAGCGCACAGGGGTTTGAAGCTTTCTTT
TRBV2	TRBD1	-	TRBJ2-3	CASRGDRGGTDTQYF	TGTGCCAGCAGGGGAGACAGGGGAGGCACAGATACGCAGTATTTT
TRBV20-1	TRBD2	-	TRBJ2-7	CSASGRGVSSYEQYF	TGCAGTGCTAGTGGTCGGGGGGTCTCCTCCTACGAGCAGTACTTC
TRBV29-1	-	-	TRBJ2-7	CSGLTGSEQYF	TGCAGCGGGCTAACAGGGTCCGAGCAGTACTTC
TRBV24-1	TRBD1	-	TRBJ1-2	CATSDPRQGAAGYTF	TGTGCCACCAGTGATCCCAGACAGGGGGCGGCTGGCTACACCTTC
TRBV25-1	-	once	TRBJ1-1	CASSDSLQALPEAFF	TGTGCCAGCAGTGATAGCTTACAGGCTCTACCTGAAGCTTTCTTT
TRBV4-3	TRBD2	many	TRBJ2-1	CASSQDSAWPSGSYNEQFF	TGCGCCAGCAGCCAAGATTCGGCGTGGCCTAGCGGGTCCTACAATGAGCAGTTCTTC
TRBV24-1	-	-	TRBJ1-2	CATSDKTAYGYTF	TGTGCCACCAGTGATAAGACAGCCTATGGCTACACCTTC
TRBV12-3/TRBV12-4	-	many	TRBJ2-1	CASSLRGSYNEQFF	TGTGCCAGCAGTTTAAGGGGGTCCTACAATGAGCAGTTCTTC
TRBV7-3	-	-	TRBJ1-1	CASSLTGTTEAFF	TGTGCCAGCAGCCTCACAGGGACGACTGAAGCTTTCTTT
TRBV7-9	-	few	TRBJ2-7	CASSLEGIYGYEQYF	TGTGCCAGCAGCTTAGAGGGCATCTACGGGTACGAGCAGTACTTC
TRBV11-2	TRBD1	-	TRBJ2-1	CASSRQGASYNEQFF	TGTGCCAGCAGCCGCCAGGGGGCGAGCTACAATGAGCAGTTCTTC
TRBV5-1	TRBD2	many	TRBJ2-7	CASSAGTSGIYEQYF	TGCGCCAGCAGCGCAGGGACTAGCGGGATTTACGAGCAGTACTTC
TRBV20-1	-	-	TRBJ2-7	CSARDLSRSIYEQYF	TGCAGTGCTAGAGATCTGTCCAGATCTATCTACGAGCAGTACTTC
TRBV20-1	-	-	TRBJ1-2	CSARGSRGWGYTF	TGCAGTGCTAGAGGATCCAGGGGTTGGGGCTACACCTTC
TRBV5-6	TRBD1	-	TRBJ2-1	CASSLGRRDRGYNEQFF	TGTGCCAGCAGCTTAGGTCGACGGGACAGGGGGTACAATGAGCAGTTCTTC
TRBV19	-	-	TRBJ2-5	CASSTRGGRETQYF	TGTGCCAGTAGTACGCGTGGGGGCAGGGAGACCCAGTACTTC
TRBV27	TRBD1	-	TRBJ1-2	CASSPRTGSYGYTF	TGTGCCAGCAGTCCCCGGACAGGGAGCTATGGCTACACCTTC
TRBV5-1	-	-	TRBJ1-1	CASSFYWTEAFF	TGCGCCAGCAGCTTCTACTGGACTGAAGCTTTCTTT